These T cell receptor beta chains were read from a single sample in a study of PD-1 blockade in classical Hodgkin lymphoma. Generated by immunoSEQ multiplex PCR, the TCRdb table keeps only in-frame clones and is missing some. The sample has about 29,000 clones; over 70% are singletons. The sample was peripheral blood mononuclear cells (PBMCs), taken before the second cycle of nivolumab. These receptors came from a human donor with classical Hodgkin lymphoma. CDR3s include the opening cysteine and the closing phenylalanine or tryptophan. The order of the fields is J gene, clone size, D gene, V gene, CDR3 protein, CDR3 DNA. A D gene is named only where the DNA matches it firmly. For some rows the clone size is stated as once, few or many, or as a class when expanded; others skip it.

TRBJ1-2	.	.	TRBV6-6	CASGDHRGYGYTF	TGTGCCAGCGGCGATCACAGAGGCTATGGCTACACCTTC
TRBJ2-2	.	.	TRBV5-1	CASSLVLGVSTGELFF	TGCGCCAGCAGCTTGGTTTTAGGTGTGAGCACCGGGGAGCTGTTTTTT
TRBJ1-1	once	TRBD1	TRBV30	CAWSEPDRDITEAFF	TGTGCCTGGAGTGAACCAGACAGGGATATCACTGAAGCTTTCTTT
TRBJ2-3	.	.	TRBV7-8	CASSLAGVDTQYF	TGTGCCAGCAGCTTAGCCGGGGTAGATACGCAGTATTTT
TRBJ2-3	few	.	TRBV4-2	CASSQGALGSAGDTQYF	TGTGCCAGCAGCCAAGGGGCCCTGGGTAGCGCGGGGGATACGCAGTATTTT
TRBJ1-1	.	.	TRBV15	CATSRDETGLDTEAFF	TGTGCCACCAGCAGAGATGAGACAGGCCTCGACACTGAAGCTTTCTTT
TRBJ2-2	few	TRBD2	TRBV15	CATSALASGNTGELFF	TGTGCCACCAGCGCCCTGGCTAGCGGGAACACCGGGGAGCTGTTTTTT
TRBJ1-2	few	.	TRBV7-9	CASSVTYGYTF	TGTGCCAGCAGCGTAACTTATGGCTACACCTTC
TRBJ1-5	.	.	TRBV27	CASSPNRVQPQHF	TGTGCCAGCAGTCCAAACAGGGTTCAGCCCCAGCATTTT
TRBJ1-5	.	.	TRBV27	CASSYRVDSNQPQHF	TGTGCCAGCAGTTACCGGGTCGATAGCAATCAGCCCCAGCATTTT
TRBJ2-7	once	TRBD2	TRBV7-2	CASSLAPGLGYEQYF	TGTGCCAGCAGCTTAGCGCCGGGACTAGGCTACGAGCAGTACTTC
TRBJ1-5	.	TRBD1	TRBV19	CASSIRGQGAIQPQHF	TGTGCCAGTAGTATAAGAGGACAGGGGGCAATTCAGCCCCAGCATTTT
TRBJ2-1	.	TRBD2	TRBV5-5	CASSFSPTSGGYNEQFF	TGTGCCAGCAGCTTTTCCCCGACTAGCGGGGGATACAATGAGCAGTTCTTC
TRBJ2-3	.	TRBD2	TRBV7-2	CASSLTLAGGADTQYF	TGTGCCAGCAGCTTAACCCTAGCGGGGGGGGCAGATACGCAGTATTTT
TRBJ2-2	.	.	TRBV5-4	CASSLSGELFF	TGTGCCAGCAGCTTATCCGGGGAGCTGTTTTTT
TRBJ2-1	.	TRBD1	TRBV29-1	CSVDPGQGDSEQFF	TGCAGCGTGGATCCCGGACAGGGGGACAGTGAGCAGTTCTTC
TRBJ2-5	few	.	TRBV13	CASSSRGGGGQETQYF	TGTGCCAGCAGCTCCCGAGGGGGGGGCGGCCAAGAGACCCAGTACTTC
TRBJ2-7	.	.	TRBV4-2	CASSQGGTPDYEQYF	TGTGCCAGCAGCCAGGGCGGGACCCCTGACTACGAGCAGTACTTC
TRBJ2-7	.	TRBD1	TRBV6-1	CASSGPIRGTGDEQYF	TGTGCCAGCAGTGGGCCCATTAGGGGGACAGGGGATGAGCAGTACTTC
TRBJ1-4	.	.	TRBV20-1	CSPWQLEKLFF	TGCAGCCCCTGGCAGCTTGAAAAACTGTTTTTT
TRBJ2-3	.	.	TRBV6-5	CASSPRGAYTDTQYF	TGTGCCAGCAGTCCCCGTGGGGCCTACACAGATACGCAGTATTTT
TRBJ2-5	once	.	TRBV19	CASSRAVLQETQYF	TGTGCCAGTAGTCGGGCGGTTCTTCAAGAGACCCAGTACTTC
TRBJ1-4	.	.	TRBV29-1	CSVEVPGAVNEKLFF	TGCAGCGTTGAAGTTCCGGGGGCGGTCAATGAAAAACTGTTTTTT
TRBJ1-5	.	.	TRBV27	CASARQTDSNQPQHF	TGTGCCAGCGCTCGACAGACTGATAGCAATCAGCCCCAGCATTTT
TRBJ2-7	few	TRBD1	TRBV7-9	CASSQGQGRYEQYF	TGTGCCAGCAGCCAGGGACAGGGTCGCTACGAGCAGTACTTC
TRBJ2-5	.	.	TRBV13	CASSLGLSGQETQYF	TGTGCCAGCAGCTTAGGCCTTAGCGGCCAAGAGACCCAGTACTTC
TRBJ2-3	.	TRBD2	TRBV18	CASSPGLAGAFGAQYF	TGTGCCAGCTCACCTGGACTAGCGGGGGCCTTCGGGGCGCAGTATTTT
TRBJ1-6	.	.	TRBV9	CASNEGSSYNSPLHF	TGTGCCAGCAATGAAGGGAGCTCCTATAATTCACCCCTCCACTTT
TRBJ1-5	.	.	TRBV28	CASSPEQGVYGNQPQHF	TGTGCCAGCAGTCCAGAACAGGGTGTCTATGGCAATCAGCCCCAGCATTTT
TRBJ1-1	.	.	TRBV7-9	CASSLSGRTEAFF	TGTGCCAGCAGCTTATCGGGGCGCACTGAAGCTTTCTTT